Listed below are T cell receptor beta chains from one sample, sequenced in a study of OX40 agonist ivuxolimab in advanced cancers. TCRdb keeps only in-frame clones here, not all; method: immunoSEQ multiplex PCR. The table has roughly 56,000 clones, around 90% seen once; the top ten hold over 0.65%. Sample: CD4+ or CD8+ T cells sorted from blood, taken in a trial of the OX40 agonist ivuxolimab. These receptors were obtained from an adult with an advanced solid tumor such as melanoma, head and neck, liver or kidney cancer. CDR3s include the opening cysteine and the closing phenylalanine or tryptophan. D genes are given only for firm matches. Only some rows state a clone size, as once, few, many or a class for expanded clones.

d_call j_call clone_size v_call cdr3_nt cdr3_aa
NA TRBJ1-6 NA TRBV7-6 TGTGCCAGCAGCTTAGGGCTGGGTTCACCCCTCCACTTT CASSLGLGSPLHF
TRBD1 TRBJ1-4 NA TRBV6-5 TGTGCCAGCAGTTCGGCCGGGACAGGAGGTGAAAAACTGTTTTTT CASSSAGTGGEKLFF
NA TRBJ1-2 NA TRBV28 TGTGCCAGCACCGCGCCCCCAAACTATGGCTACACCTTC CASTAPPNYGYTF
NA TRBJ1-3 NA TRBV6-6 TGTGCCAGCAGCCCCTCTCGCCGCAGGACTGGAAACACCATATATTTT CASSPSRRRTGNTIYF
NA TRBJ1-4 NA TRBV13 TGTGCCAGCAGCTTAGGGCAGCGAACCCTTGCAACTAATGAAAAACTGTTTTTT CASSLGQRTLATNEKLFF
NA TRBJ2-4 NA TRBV5-1 TGCGCCAGCAGCTTCATCGTCGGGGCAGGCGAACAAAACATTCAGTACTTC CASSFIVGAGEQNIQYF
NA TRBJ1-5 NA TRBV6-1 TGTGCCAGCGCCGGCTACAATCAGCCCCAGCATTTT CASAGYNQPQHF
TRBD1 TRBJ2-5 NA TRBV12-5 TGTGCTAGTGGTTTGGGACAGGGGGTACAAGAGACCCAGTACTTC CASGLGQGVQETQYF
NA TRBJ2-1 NA TRBV7-9 TGTGCCAGCAGCTTATATCCGGGACATGAGCAGTTCTTC CASSLYPGHEQFF
NA TRBJ1-6 NA TRBV6-5 TGTGCCAGCAGTTACGGAGGGGCCTATAATTCACCCCTCCACTTT CASSYGGAYNSPLHF
TRBD1 TRBJ1-1 NA TRBV9 TGTGCCAGCAGCGACCGACAGGGGGGAAACACTGAAGCTTTCTTT CASSDRQGGNTEAFF
TRBD1 TRBJ2-7 NA TRBV5-1 TGCGCCAGCAGCCGACAGGGGGCTCGGGAGCAGTACTTC CASSRQGAREQYF
NA TRBJ2-7 NA TRBV2 TGTGCCAGCTCAGTTTACGAGCAGTACTTC CASSVYEQYF
TRBD1 TRBJ1-6 NA TRBV10-1 TGCGCCAGCAGTAGACTCGGGACAGGGGGTCATGTGTCCTATAATTCACCCCTCCACTTT CASSRLGTGGHVSYNSPLHF
TRBD1 TRBJ2-7 NA TRBV5-1 TGCGCCAGCAGCCCCGAGACAGGGCTAACATCCGAGCAGTACTTC CASSPETGLTSEQYF
NA TRBJ2-3 NA TRBV14 TGTGCCAGCAGCCAAGGGGCCACAGATACGCAGTATTTT CASSQGATDTQYF
NA TRBJ1-1 NA TRBV9 TGTGCCAGCAGCGTAGCAGTTTCGAACACTGAAGCTTTCTTT CASSVAVSNTEAFF
NA TRBJ2-5 NA TRBV27 TGTGCCAGCAGTGGAGGGGTCCAAGAGACCCAGTACTTC CASSGGVQETQYF
NA TRBJ1-5 NA TRBV7-6 TGTGCCAGCAGCTTGAGTATCCGGGCAGCCCAGCATTTT CASSLSIRAAQHF
TRBD2 TRBJ2-1 NA TRBV2 TGTGCCAGCAGGACGGGACTAGCCCCCAATGAGCAGTTCTTC CASRTGLAPNEQFF
NA TRBJ2-1 few TRBV11-2 TGTGCCAGCAGCCCAGCGGATGAGCAGTTCTTC CASSPADEQFF
NA TRBJ1-2 NA TRBV11-2 TGTGCCAGCAGCCTGGGTCTTAACTATGGCTACACCTTC CASSLGLNYGYTF
TRBD2 TRBJ2-3 NA TRBV27 TGTGCCAGCAGTCTGAGAGCGGGAGGGTACACAGATACGCAGTATTTT CASSLRAGGYTDTQYF
NA TRBJ1-1 NA TRBV11-2 TGTGCCAGCAGTAGGGCCGGGGTTCGCGGCACTGAAGCTTTCTTT CASSRAGVRGTEAFF
TRBD2 TRBJ2-1 NA TRBV7-7 TGTGCCAGCAGCCCCGTGGGACTAGCGGGCTACAATGAGCAGTTCTTC CASSPVGLAGYNEQFF
NA TRBJ1-3 few TRBV19 TGTGCCACCAGTATCAGTCAATCTGGAAACACCATATATTTT CATSISQSGNTIYF
TRBD1 TRBJ2-7 NA TRBV25-1 TGTGCCAGCAGAGGACAGGGGGTTTACGAGCAGTACTTC CASRGQGVYEQYF
NA TRBJ1-1 NA TRBV10-2 TGCGCCACCCGGGGCCGACAGGCCACGAACACTGAAGCTTTCTTT CATRGRQATNTEAFF